The rows below give T cell receptor beta chains drawn from one sample of a study of T cell responses to AZD1222 COVID-19 vaccine. Measured with immunoSEQ multiplex PCR; TCRdb has only the in-frame clones, and not every one. The table includes around 130,000 clones, nearly 95% detected once. The material was peripheral blood, obtained on day 0 of AZD1222 vaccination. The receptors were sampled from an adult in good health. CDR3s include the opening cysteine and the closing phenylalanine or tryptophan. D genes are given only for firm matches. Part of the rows lack a size; the others show once, few, many or a class for expanded clones.

CDR3: CASSRGQGFSGNTIYF; DNA: TGTGCCAGCAGCCGAGGACAGGGTTTCTCTGGAAACACCATATATTTT; D: TRBD1; length: 16; V: TRBV3-1/TRBV3-2; size: .; J: TRBJ1-3
CDR3: CASSERDASDTQYF; DNA: TGTGCCAGCAGTGAACGGGACGCATCGGATACGCAGTATTTT; D: .; length: 14; V: TRBV25-1; size: .; J: TRBJ2-3
CDR3: CASSFGQALEEQYF; DNA: TGTGCCAGCAGCTTTGGACAGGCCCTGGAGGAGCAGTACTTC; D: TRBD1; length: 14; V: TRBV5-4; size: .; J: TRBJ2-7
CDR3: CASSQVRLAGYEQYF; DNA: TGTGCCAGCAGCCAAGTTCGACTAGCGGGATACGAGCAGTACTTC; D: TRBD2; length: 15; V: TRBV4-2; size: .; J: TRBJ2-7
CDR3: CASSPRDNQFEEQYF; DNA: TGCGCCAGCAGCCCCCGGGACAACCAGTTCGAAGAGCAGTACTTC; D: .; length: 15; V: TRBV5-1; size: .; J: TRBJ2-7
CDR3: CASSVNSGSYNEQFF; DNA: TGTGCCAGCAGCGTCAATTCGGGTTCCTACAATGAGCAGTTCTTC; D: .; length: 15; V: TRBV4-2; size: few; J: TRBJ2-1
CDR3: CASSIYSRTETSGANVLTF; DNA: TGTGCCAGTAGTATCTATAGTAGGACAGAGACCTCTGGGGCCAACGTCCTGACTTTC; D: .; length: 19; V: TRBV19; size: .; J: TRBJ2-6
CDR3: CASSIGANLETQYF; DNA: TGTGCCAGTAGTATAGGAGCCAATCTGGAGACCCAGTACTTC; D: .; length: 14; V: TRBV19; size: .; J: TRBJ2-5
CDR3: CASSISGWVGNEQFF; DNA: TGTGCCAGTAGTATTTCGGGATGGGTGGGGAATGAGCAGTTCTTC; D: .; length: 15; V: TRBV19; size: .; J: TRBJ2-1
CDR3: CASSAGTDDNSPLHF; DNA: TGTGCCAGCAGCGCCGGGACAGACGATAATTCACCCCTCCACTTT; D: TRBD1; length: 15; V: TRBV13; size: .; J: TRBJ1-6
CDR3: CASSPKNRGLTDTQYF; DNA: TGTGCCAGCTCACCGAAAAACAGGGGGCTGACAGATACGCAGTATTTT; D: TRBD1; length: 16; V: TRBV18; size: .; J: TRBJ2-3
CDR3: CASSFSVDRASGYTF; DNA: TGTGCCAGCAGTTTCTCCGTAGACAGGGCATCTGGCTACACCTTC; D: TRBD1; length: 15; V: TRBV27; size: .; J: TRBJ1-2
CDR3: CASSRMRGSANEQFF; DNA: TGTGCCAGCAGCCGAATGAGGGGGAGTGCGAATGAGCAGTTCTTC; D: .; length: 15; V: TRBV3-1/TRBV3-2; size: .; J: TRBJ2-1
CDR3: CASSADGDQPQHF; DNA: TGTGCCAGTAGTGCCGACGGTGATCAGCCCCAGCATTTT; D: .; length: 13; V: TRBV19; size: .; J: TRBJ1-5
CDR3: CATNTGRDSPLHF; DNA: TGTGCCACCAACACAGGAAGAGATTCACCCCTCCACTTT; D: .; length: 13; V: TRBV15; size: .; J: TRBJ1-6
CDR3: CASSPLTLGRSYEQYF; DNA: TGTGCCAGCAGTCCCCTGACATTAGGACGGTCCTACGAGCAGTACTTC; D: .; length: 16; V: TRBV6-2/TRBV6-3; size: .; J: TRBJ2-7
CDR3: CASSQEEDMYNEQFF; DNA: TGCGCCAGCAGCCAAGAGGAAGATATGTACAATGAGCAGTTCTTC; D: .; length: 15; V: TRBV4-1; size: .; J: TRBJ2-1
CDR3: CASTDSGSGTQYF; DNA: TGTGCCAGCACCGATTCCGGGAGCGGGACCCAGTACTTC; D: .; length: 13; V: TRBV25-1; size: .; J: TRBJ2-5
CDR3: CASSQDLARSGGGFNQPQHF; DNA: TGTGCCAGCAGCCAAGATTTGGCACGCTCGGGAGGCGGTTTCAATCAGCCCCAGCATTTT; D: .; length: 20; V: TRBV4-2; size: .; J: TRBJ1-5
CDR3: CASSPGETQYF; DNA: TGCGCCAGCAGCCCGGGGGAGACCCAGTACTTC; D: .; length: 11; V: TRBV5-1; size: .; J: TRBJ2-5
CDR3: CASSLSRSETRPYEQYF; DNA: TGTGCCAGCAGTTTATCTCGATCGGAGACACGACCCTACGAGCAGTACTTC; D: .; length: 17; V: TRBV27; size: .; J: TRBJ2-7
CDR3: CSAGYEQYF; DNA: TGCAGTGCTGGTTACGAGCAGTACTTC; D: .; length: 9; V: TRBV20-1; size: .; J: TRBJ2-7
CDR3: CAHDRVGYGYTF; DNA: TGTGCACACGACAGGGTAGGCTATGGCTACACCTTC; D: TRBD1; length: 12; V: TRBV30; size: .; J: TRBJ1-2
CDR3: CASSLVGGTQYF; DNA: TGTGCCAGCAGCTTGGTTGGGGGAACCCAGTACTTC; D: .; length: 12; V: TRBV5-8; size: .; J: TRBJ2-5
CDR3: CASDRGGYEQYF; DNA: TGTGCCAGCGACAGGGGCGGTTACGAGCAGTACTTC; D: TRBD1; length: 12; V: TRBV6-5; size: .; J: TRBJ2-7
CDR3: CASSPPQGIAGTEAFF; DNA: TGTGCCAGCAGCCCCCCACAGGGTATAGCGGGCACTGAAGCTTTCTTT; D: .; length: 16; V: TRBV5-4; size: .; J: TRBJ1-1
CDR3: CASSLSGSAYEQYF; DNA: TGCGCCAGCAGCTTATCGGGGTCCGCCTACGAGCAGTACTTC; D: .; length: 14; V: TRBV5-1; size: .; J: TRBJ2-7
CDR3: CASNLGQPNTGELFF; DNA: TGTGCCAGCAATTTGGGACAGCCGAACACCGGGGAGCTGTTTTTT; D: TRBD1; length: 15; V: TRBV28; size: .; J: TRBJ2-2